The T cell receptor (beta chain) under discussion was sequenced for a study of T cells in Graves' hyperthyroidism and ophthalmopathy. Turning to the study itself: Initial diagnosis, before any treatment, was when peripheral blood was collected.

Points on this clonotype: What it binds is not known.

V lost 4 bases, J lost 5 bases, and 5 bases stayed unmatched. CDR1 is LGHDT and CDR2 is YNNKEL in the germline V gene (reference sequence). This CDR3 is 14 amino acids long. Points from the study as a whole: The model predicted ophthalmopathy a median roughly six months before onset. Blood shared most expanded thyroid clonotypes above 0.001.

Amplified TCR beta CDR3 regions came from RNA transcripts. HTBI primers were employed in a first-round RT-PCR of the TCR CDR3. MiXCR was run by TCRdb on the multiplex PCR reads, yielding one entry per CDR3 protein. Among hundreds of thousands of distinct CDR3 sequences listed, just under 20% were seen once. This TCR came from a middle-aged man with Graves' ophthalmopathy. The J gene is TRBJ2-5, the V gene TRBV3-1; 9 bases map to TRBD2. Sample: blood. CDR3 sequence: CASSLSGSPETQYF. CDR3 DNA sequence: TGTGCCAGCAGCCTTAGCGGGAGCCCCGAGACCCAGTACTTC.